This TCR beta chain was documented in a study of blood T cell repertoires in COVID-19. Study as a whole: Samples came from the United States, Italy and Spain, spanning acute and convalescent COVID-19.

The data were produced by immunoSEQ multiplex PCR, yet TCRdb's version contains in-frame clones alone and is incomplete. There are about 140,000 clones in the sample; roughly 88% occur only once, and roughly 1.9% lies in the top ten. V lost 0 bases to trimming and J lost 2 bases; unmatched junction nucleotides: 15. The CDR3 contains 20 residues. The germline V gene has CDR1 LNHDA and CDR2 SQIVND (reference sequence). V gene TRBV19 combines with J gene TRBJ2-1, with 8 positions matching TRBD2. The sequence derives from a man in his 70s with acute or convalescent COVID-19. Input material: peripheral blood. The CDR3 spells CASSIDNAPTRLAPYNEQFF. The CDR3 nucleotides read TGTGCCAGTAGTATAGATAATGCCCCCACGAGACTAGCGCCCTACAATGAGCAGTTCTTC.